This TCR beta chain appears in the sequencing data of a study of cytomegalovirus exposure and HLA in healthy donors. General study findings and limits: First-cohort TCR clusters tended to co-occur in the 90 to 150 validation repertoires, a later analysis found. Reportedly, cytomegalovirus status was diagnosed with high sensitivity and specificity. The study labeled under 200 TCR beta chains cytomegalovirus-associated.

V dropped 8 bases and J dropped 6 bases, with 20 bases sitting between them. This CDR3 spans 15 amino acids. Per germline, CDR1 MDHEN and CDR2 SYDVKM. Sequenced by immunoSEQ multiplex PCR; TCRdb stores in-frame clones only, minus some. Of fewer than 80,000 clones listed, 96% are singletons. Separation from the roughly 670-subject first cohort characterized the roughly 120-subject validation cohort, to which the donors belonged. As concerns this clone: Its matching antigen is unknown.

This sequence joins TRBV28 and TRBJ2-1; D might be TRBD2 (5 bases). The sequenced sample consisted of PBMCs. This TCR was sampled from a woman aged 18-29 years in good health and CMV-seropositive. This CDR3 reads CASGEPAVVLNEQFF. CDR3 coding DNA: TGTGCCAGCGGGGAACCAGCGGTGGTGCTCAATGAGCAGTTCTTC. The variable domain in full, with the rest retrieved from reference TRBV28 and TRBJ2-1, is DVKVTQSSRYLVKRTGEKVFLECVQDMDHENMFWYRQDPGLGLRLIYFSYDVKMKEKGDIPEGYSVSREKKERFSLILESASTNQTSMYLCASGEPAVVLNEQFFGPGTRLTVL.